Below are 16 T cell receptor beta chains sequenced from a single sample in a study of PD-L1 blockade in urothelial cancer. Using immunoSEQ multiplex PCR, the repertoire was profiled, and TCRdb retains in-frame clones only, with some absent. The table records about 52,000 clones, roughly 80% of them present only once. The sample was PBMCs, taken around atezolizumab (anti-PD-L1) treatment. Source of these receptors: a man between 65 and 85 years old with urothelial cancer.

There are a few counts of this clone. J is TRBJ2-1 and V is TRBV5-4; D is ambiguous. The CDR3 runs to 16 residues. Germline assignment: CDR1 SGHNT and CDR2 YYREEE (reference sequence). V was clipped by 3 bases and J by 0 bases, with 13 bases between them. The CDR3 sequence is CASSSYDPSSYNEQFF. The CDR3 DNA reads as TGTGCCAGCAGCTCCTACGACCCTAGCTCCTACAATGAGCAGTTCTTC. The whole variable domain, filled in from reference TRBV5-4 and TRBJ2-1, reads ETGVTQSPTHLIKTRGQQVTLRCSSQSGHNTVSWYQQALGQGPQFIFQYYREEENGRGNFPPRFSGLQFPNYSSELNVNALELDDSALYLCASSSYDPSSYNEQFFGPGTRLTVL.

This chain links TRBV7-2 with TRBJ2-7; unclear D gene. Germline-derived CDR1 and CDR2 are SGHTA and FQGNSA. V was clipped by 1 base and J by 0 bases, with 7 bases between them. The CDR3 sequence is 14 residues long. CDR3 nucleotides: TGTGCCAGCAGCTTAGGCACATTCTCCTACGAGCAGTACTTC. It translates to CASSLGTFSYEQYF.

This clone is a singleton in its sample. The chain employs TRBV6-5 and TRBJ1-2; D possibly corresponds to TRBD1 (5 bases). This CDR3 is 13 amino acids long. Germline values: CDR1 MNHEY, CDR2 SVGAGI. V lost 6 bases and J lost 8, with 16 bases in between. Here the CDR3 DNA reads TGTGCCAGCAGCCCCCCGGGGGAATCGGGCTACACCTTC. This sequence encodes CASSPPGESGYTF.

The V gene is TRBV11-2, the J gene TRBJ1-3, with 8 bases aligning to TRBD1. The CDR3 has 16 amino acids. Per germline, CDR1 SGHAT and CDR2 FQNNGV. The J segment lost 5 bases and the V segment lost 1 base, leaving 7 bases of the junction unmatched. CDR3 loop: CASSLGWTGMRNTIYF. CDR3 sequence (DNA): TGTGCCAGCAGCTTAGGTTGGACAGGGATGCGAAACACCATATATTTT. The complete variable domain, with remaining parts taken from reference TRBV11-2 and TRBJ1-3, reads EAGVAQSPRYKIIEKRQSVAFWCNPISGHATLYWYQQILGQGPKLLIQFQNNGVVDDSQLPKDRFSAERLKGVDSTLKIQPAKLEDSAVYLCASSLGWTGMRNTIYFGEGSWLTVV.

J is TRBJ2-1 and V is TRBV4-1; TRBD2 agrees at 7 bases. The CDR3 totals 16 residues. From germline, CDR1 is MGHRA and CDR2 YSYEKL. Germline trimming cut 4 bases from V and 4 bases from J; bases unmatched to any gene: 10. The CDR3 DNA reads TGCGCCAGCAGCCGAGACCCCGGGACTAAATACAATGAGCAGTTCTTC. As protein: CASSRDPGTKYNEQFF.

The chain combines TRBV2 with TRBJ1-1; D gene unclear. The CDR3 is 14 residues long. Germline V gives CDR1 SNHLY, CDR2 FYNNEI. Between the trimmed V and J ends, which lost 7 bases and 3 bases, there was a span of 15 bases. CDR3 loop: CASILRSVHTEAFF. CDR3 bases: TGTGCCAGCATTTTAAGATCGGTACACACTGAAGCTTTCTTT.

The chain carries TRBV2 and TRBJ1-2; 7 nucleotides match TRBD1. Germline loops: CDR1 SNHLY, CDR2 FYNNEI. CDR3 length: 15 residues. V trimming: 2 bases; J trimming: 2 bases; junction bases outside the gene matches: 5. CDR3 protein: CASSENRGGNYGYTF. The CDR3 nucleotides read TGTGCCAGCAGTGAAAACAGGGGCGGCAACTATGGCTACACCTTC.

The chain carries TRBV7-9 and TRBJ2-3, with TRBD2 matching 7 bases. The CDR3 is 15 residues long. With 1 base clipped from V and 7 bases from J, the junction kept 8 bases outside the gene matches. Germline loops: CDR1 SEHNR, CDR2 FQNEAQ (reference sequence). This CDR3 is CASSLGDYVLYTQYF. The DNA for the CDR3 is TGTGCCAGCAGCTTAGGGGACTATGTTCTTTATACGCAGTATTTT.

The V gene is TRBV7-8, the J gene TRBJ2-5, with TRBD2 matching 8 bases. V shed 1 base and J 5 bases; nucleotides not matched to a gene: 9. The CDR3 covers 16 residues. Germline V gene lookup returns CDR1 SGHVS and CDR2 FQNEAQ. The chain's CDR3 is CASSLGPMGGGETQYF. Here the CDR3 DNA reads TGTGCCAGCAGCTTAGGGCCTATGGGCGGGGGGGAGACCCAGTACTTC.

A few counts support this clone. The V and J genes are TRBV10-3 and TRBJ2-7; a weak D match, TRBD1 (5 bases). Trimming stripped 5 bases from V and 0 bases from J, with 11 bases between. The V gene's germline CDR1 is ENHRY and CDR2 SYGVKD. The CDR3 extends over 14 amino acids. The CDR3 DNA reads as TGTGCCATCAGTAGACAGCGCAGCTCCTACGAGCAGTACTTC. Translation: CAISRQRSSYEQYF.

This chain links TRBV2 with TRBJ1-5; TRBD1 matches at 7 bases. The J segment lost 1 base and the V segment lost 7 bases, leaving 13 bases of the junction unmatched. The CDR3 contains 17 residues. Germline V gene data show CDR1 as SNHLY and CDR2 as FYNNEI. This chain's CDR3 is CASTKDRALGSNQPQHF. CDR3 sequence (DNA): TGTGCCAGCACCAAAGACAGGGCCCTTGGGAGCAATCAGCCCCAGCATTTT.

J is TRBJ2-7 and V is TRBV4-3; D is perhaps TRBD1 (5 bases). CDR3 length: 13 residues. Germline CDR1 reads LGHNA; CDR2 reads YSLEER. The V end lost 2 bases, the J end lost 4 bases, and 9 bases lay between the germline ends. The CDR3 DNA follows: TGCGCCAGCAGCCAAAGTCAGGGATACGAGCAGTACTTC. Encoded protein: CASSQSQGYEQYF.

The genes are TRBV4-1 and TRBJ1-4; 9 positions agree with TRBD1. CDR1 and CDR2 from the germline V gene are MGHRA and YSYEKL. The CDR3 contains 18 residues. After removal of 0 bases from V and 4 bases from J, the junction contained 9 bases not matched to a gene. The CDR3 nucleotides read TGCGCCAGCAGCCAAGAAAGGGACAGGGCCTCGGGTAATGAAAAACTGTTTTTT. This sequence encodes CASSQERDRASGNEKLFF.

V gene TRBV4-3 combines with J gene TRBJ2-6; D is perhaps TRBD1 (6 bases). CDR1 is LGHNA, CDR2 YSLEER, per germline. Trimming removed 2 bases at V and 1 base at J, with 9 bases between. This CDR3 comprises 16 residues. This chain's CDR3 is CASSQIQGSGANVLTF. The CDR3 coding sequence is TGCGCCAGCAGCCAAATACAGGGTTCTGGGGCCAACGTCCTGACTTTC.

This clone came up a few times. The chain combines TRBV18 with TRBJ2-1, with 9 bases aligning to TRBD2. The CDR3 runs 15 residues. Germline values: CDR1 KGHSH, CDR2 LQKENI. V trimming: 0 bases; J trimming: 6 bases; junction bases outside the gene matches: 3. CDR3 DNA: TGTGCCAGCTCACCACCGGGACTAGCCCTCAATGAGCAGTTCTTC. Protein: CASSPPGLALNEQFF.

The rearrangement joins TRBV7-2 to TRBJ2-3; D remains unclear. From germline, CDR1 is SGHTA and CDR2 FQGNSA. The CDR3 is 15 residues long. V lost 1 base and J lost 2, with 10 bases in between. The CDR3 is CASSLVGGNTDTQYF. The CDR3 nucleotides are TGTGCCAGCAGCTTAGTCGGCGGAAACACAGATACGCAGTATTTT. Full variable domain (rest looked up from reference TRBV7-2 and TRBJ2-3): GAGVSQSPSNKVTEKGKDVELRCDPISGHTALYWYRQSLGQGLEFLIYFQGNSAPDKSGLPSDRFSAERTGGSVSTLTIQRTQQEDSAVYLCASSLVGGNTDTQYFGPGTRLTVL.